Described below is a single T cell receptor (beta chain) sequence and its context. The antigen is unknown. This entry comes from a study of cytomegalovirus exposure and HLA in healthy donors. General study findings and limits: The authors listed approximately 150 TCR beta chains as cytomegalovirus-associated. Rarity held for most TCR sequences, but there were some public TCRs that occurred in many donors.

The repertoire was sequenced with immunoSEQ multiplex PCR; TCRdb's copy has only in-frame clones and lacks some. The sample gives about 130,000 clones, around 90% of which show up once; less than 7% is in the top ten. V was cut by 5 bases and J by 3 bases, with 8 bases left in between. CDR3 length equals 12 residues. Germline lookup yields CDR1 SGHAT and CDR2 FQNNGV. The donors were in the roughly 130-subject validation cohort, distinct from the roughly 700-subject first cohort. Material for sequencing was PBMCs. This chain connects TRBV11-2 to TRBJ2-7; maybe TRBD1 (5 bases). The sequence was collected from a woman under 40 in good health and CMV-seropositive. In DNA, the CDR3 is TGTGCCAGCAGCGACAGAAACTACGAGCAGTACTTC. Translated: CASSDRNYEQYF.